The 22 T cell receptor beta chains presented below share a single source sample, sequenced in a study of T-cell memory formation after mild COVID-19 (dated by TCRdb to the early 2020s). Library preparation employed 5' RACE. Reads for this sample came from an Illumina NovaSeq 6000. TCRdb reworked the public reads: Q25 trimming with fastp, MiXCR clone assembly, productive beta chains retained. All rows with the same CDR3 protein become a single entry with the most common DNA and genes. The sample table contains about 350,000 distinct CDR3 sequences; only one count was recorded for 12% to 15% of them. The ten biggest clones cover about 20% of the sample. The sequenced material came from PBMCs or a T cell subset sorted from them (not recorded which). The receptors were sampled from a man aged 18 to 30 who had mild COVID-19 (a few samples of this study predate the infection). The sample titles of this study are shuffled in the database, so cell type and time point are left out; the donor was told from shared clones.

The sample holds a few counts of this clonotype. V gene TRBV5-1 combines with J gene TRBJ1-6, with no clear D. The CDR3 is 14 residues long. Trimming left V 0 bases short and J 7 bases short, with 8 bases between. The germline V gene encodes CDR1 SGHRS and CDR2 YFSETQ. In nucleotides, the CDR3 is TGCGCCAGCAGCTTGGACAAGTCAAATTCACCCCTCCACTTT. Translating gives CASSLDKSNSPLHF.

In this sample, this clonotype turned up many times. This chain's CDR3 is CASSLSIQETQYF. CDR3 nucleotides: TGCGCCAGCAGCTTGAGTATTCAAGAGACCCAGTACTTC. This chain links TRBV5-1 with TRBJ2-5; no firm D call. Germline assignment: CDR1 SGHRS and CDR2 YFSETQ. The CDR3 is made up of 13 amino acids. The V gene lost 1 base and the J gene lost 2 bases, with 6 bases spanning the gap.

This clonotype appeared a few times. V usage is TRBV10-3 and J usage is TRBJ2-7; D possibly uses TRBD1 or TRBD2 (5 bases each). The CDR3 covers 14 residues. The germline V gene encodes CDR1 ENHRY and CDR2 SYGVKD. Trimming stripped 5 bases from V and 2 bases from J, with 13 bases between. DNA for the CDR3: TGTGCCATCAGTAAATGGGACGCCGCCTACGAGCAGTACTTC. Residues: CAISKWDAAYEQYF.

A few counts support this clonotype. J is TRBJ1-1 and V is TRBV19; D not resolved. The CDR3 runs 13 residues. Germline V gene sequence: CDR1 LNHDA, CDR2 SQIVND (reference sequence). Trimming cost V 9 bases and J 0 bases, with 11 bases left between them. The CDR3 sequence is CASASQMNTEAFF. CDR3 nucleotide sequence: TGTGCCAGCGCATCCCAGATGAACACTGAAGCTTTCTTT.

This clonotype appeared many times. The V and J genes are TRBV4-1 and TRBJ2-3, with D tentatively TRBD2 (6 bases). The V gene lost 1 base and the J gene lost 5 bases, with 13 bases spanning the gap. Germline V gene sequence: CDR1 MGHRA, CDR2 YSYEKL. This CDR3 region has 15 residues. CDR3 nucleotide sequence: TGCGCCAGCAGCCAAGGGTTAGCGGCCCAAGATACGCAGTATTTT. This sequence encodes CASSQGLAAQDTQYF.

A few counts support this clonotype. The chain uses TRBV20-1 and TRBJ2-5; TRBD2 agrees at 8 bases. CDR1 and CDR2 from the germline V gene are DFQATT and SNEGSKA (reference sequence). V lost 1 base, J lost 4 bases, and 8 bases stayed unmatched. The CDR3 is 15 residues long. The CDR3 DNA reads TGCAGTGCTAGAGGAGCGGGGGCGAGATTAGAGACCCAGTACTTC. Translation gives CSARGAGARLETQYF.

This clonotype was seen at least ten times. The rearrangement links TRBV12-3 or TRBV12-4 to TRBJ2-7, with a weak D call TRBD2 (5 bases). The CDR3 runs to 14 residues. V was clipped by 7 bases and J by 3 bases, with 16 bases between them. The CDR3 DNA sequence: TGTGCCAGCACGCCGGGCTCGGGGTACTACGAGCAGTACTTC. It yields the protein CASTPGSGYYEQYF.

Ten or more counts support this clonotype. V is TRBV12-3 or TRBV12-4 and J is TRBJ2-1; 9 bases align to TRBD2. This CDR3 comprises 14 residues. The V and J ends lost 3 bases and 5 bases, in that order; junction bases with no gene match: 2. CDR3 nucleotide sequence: TGTGCCAGCAGTTTGGCGGGGGGGAACAATGAGCAGTTCTTC. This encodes CASSLAGGNNEQFF.

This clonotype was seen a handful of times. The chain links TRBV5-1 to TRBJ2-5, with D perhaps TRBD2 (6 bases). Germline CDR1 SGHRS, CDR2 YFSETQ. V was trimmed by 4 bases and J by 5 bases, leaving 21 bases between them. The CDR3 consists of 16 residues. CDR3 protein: CASSLGLSGSGETQYF. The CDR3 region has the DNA TGCGCCAGCAGCCTCGGACTATCGGGGTCTGGGGAGACCCAGTACTTC.

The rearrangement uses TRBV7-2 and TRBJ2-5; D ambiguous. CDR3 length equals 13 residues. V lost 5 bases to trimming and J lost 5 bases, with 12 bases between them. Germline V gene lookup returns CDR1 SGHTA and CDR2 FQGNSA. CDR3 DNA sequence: TGTGCCAGCAGCGACGCCAATCTGGAGACCCAGTACTTC. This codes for CASSDANLETQYF.

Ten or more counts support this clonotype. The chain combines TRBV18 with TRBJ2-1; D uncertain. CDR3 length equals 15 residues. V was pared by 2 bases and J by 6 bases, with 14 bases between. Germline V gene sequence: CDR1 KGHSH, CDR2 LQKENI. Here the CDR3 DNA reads TGTGCCAGCTCACCATTAGAACAGACACCCAATGAGCAGTTCTTC. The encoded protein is CASSPLEQTPNEQFF.

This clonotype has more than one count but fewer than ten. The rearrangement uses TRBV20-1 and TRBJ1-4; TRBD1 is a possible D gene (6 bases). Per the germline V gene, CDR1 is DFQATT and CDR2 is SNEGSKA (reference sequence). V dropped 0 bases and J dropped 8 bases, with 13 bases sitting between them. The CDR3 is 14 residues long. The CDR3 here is CSARDGRGREKLFF. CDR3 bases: TGCAGTGCTAGAGATGGCCGGGGGCGGGAAAAACTGTTTTTT.

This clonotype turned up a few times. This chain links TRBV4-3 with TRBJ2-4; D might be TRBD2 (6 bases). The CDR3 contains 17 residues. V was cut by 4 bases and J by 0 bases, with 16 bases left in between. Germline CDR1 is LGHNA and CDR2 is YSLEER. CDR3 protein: CASSLSTGLRAKNIQYF. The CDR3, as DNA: TGCGCCAGCAGCCTCTCAACGGGACTTAGAGCCAAAAACATTCAGTACTTC.

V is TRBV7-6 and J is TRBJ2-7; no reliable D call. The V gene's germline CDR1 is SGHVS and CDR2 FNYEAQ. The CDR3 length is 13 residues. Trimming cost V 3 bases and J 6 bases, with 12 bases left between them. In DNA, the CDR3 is TGTGCCAGCAGCTTTAACCTGGTTTCCGAGCAGTACGTC. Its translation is CASSFNLVSEQYV.

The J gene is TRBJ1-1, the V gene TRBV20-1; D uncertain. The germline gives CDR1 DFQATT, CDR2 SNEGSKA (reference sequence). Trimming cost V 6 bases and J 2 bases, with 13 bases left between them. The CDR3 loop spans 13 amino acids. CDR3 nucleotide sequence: TGCAGTGCGGGCAGGCAACCTAACACTGAAGCTTTCTTT. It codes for CSAGRQPNTEAFF.

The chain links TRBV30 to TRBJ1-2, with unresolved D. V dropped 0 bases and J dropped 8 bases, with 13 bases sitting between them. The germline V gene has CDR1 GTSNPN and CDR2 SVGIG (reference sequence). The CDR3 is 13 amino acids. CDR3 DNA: TGTGCCTGGAGTGTTGGAGGGCCGTTAGGCTACACCTTC. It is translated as CAWSVGGPLGYTF.

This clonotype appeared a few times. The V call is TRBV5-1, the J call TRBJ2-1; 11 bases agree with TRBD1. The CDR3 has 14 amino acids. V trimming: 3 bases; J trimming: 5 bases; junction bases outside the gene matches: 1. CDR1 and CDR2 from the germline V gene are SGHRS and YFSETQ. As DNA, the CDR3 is TGCGCCAGCAGCTCGGGACAGGGGGACAATGAGCAGTTCTTC. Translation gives CASSSGQGDNEQFF. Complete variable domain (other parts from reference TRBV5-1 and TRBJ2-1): KAGVTQTPRYLIKTRGQQVTLSCSPISGHRSVSWYQQTPGQGLQFLFEYFSETQRNKGNFPGRFSGRQFSNSRSEMNVSTLELGDSALYLCASSSGQGDNEQFFGPGTRLTVL.

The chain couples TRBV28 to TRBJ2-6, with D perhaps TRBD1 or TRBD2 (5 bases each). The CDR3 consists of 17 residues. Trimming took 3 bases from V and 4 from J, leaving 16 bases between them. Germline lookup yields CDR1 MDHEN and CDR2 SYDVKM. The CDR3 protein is CASSFGASWSGANVLTF. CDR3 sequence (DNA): TGTGCCAGCAGTTTCGGGGCCAGCTGGTCGGGGGCCAACGTCCTGACTTTC.

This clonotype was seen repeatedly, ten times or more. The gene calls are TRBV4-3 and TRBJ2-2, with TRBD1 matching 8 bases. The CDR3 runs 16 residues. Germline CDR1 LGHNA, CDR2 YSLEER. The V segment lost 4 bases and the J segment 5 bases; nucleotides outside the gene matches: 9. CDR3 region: CASSRRQGAITGELFF. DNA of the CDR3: TGCGCCAGCAGCCGCCGCCAGGGGGCAATAACCGGGGAGCTGTTTTTT.

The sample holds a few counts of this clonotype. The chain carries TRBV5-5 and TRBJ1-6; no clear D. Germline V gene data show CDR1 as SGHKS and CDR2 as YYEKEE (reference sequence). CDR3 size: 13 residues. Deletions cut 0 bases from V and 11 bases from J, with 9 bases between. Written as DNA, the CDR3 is TGTGCCAGCAGCTTGGAGGGCCTCGCACCCCTCCACTTT. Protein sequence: CASSLEGLAPLHF.

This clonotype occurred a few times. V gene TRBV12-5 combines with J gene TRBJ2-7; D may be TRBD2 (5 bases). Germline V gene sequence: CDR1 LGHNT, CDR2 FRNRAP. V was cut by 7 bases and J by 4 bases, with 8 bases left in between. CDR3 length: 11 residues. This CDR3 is CASVTGYEQYF. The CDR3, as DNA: TGTGCTAGTGTAACGGGGTACGAGCAGTACTTC.

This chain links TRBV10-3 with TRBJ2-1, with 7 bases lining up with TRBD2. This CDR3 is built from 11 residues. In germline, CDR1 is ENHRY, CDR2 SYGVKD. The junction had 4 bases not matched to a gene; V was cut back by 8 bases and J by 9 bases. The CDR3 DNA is TGTGCCATCGGGGGGGGAATTGAGCAGTTCTTC. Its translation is CAIGGGIEQFF.